These T cell receptor beta chains were read from a single sample in a study of control samples from healthy donors and cancer patients. Generated by immunoSEQ multiplex PCR, the TCRdb table keeps only in-frame clones and is missing some. The table shows tens of thousands of clones, with 90% to 95% occurring only once. Sequencing was done on a sample of blood. The receptors here all came from a man aged 25-45 years in good health. CDR3s include the opening cysteine and the closing phenylalanine or tryptophan. A D gene is named only where the DNA matches it firmly. Clone size is given for some rows only: seen once, a few or many times, or a class if the clone is expanded.

>TRBV6-5|.|TRBJ2-1|TRBD2
TGTGCCAGCAGTTACATCGGCGGGAGCCTGAATCAGCAGTTCTTC
CASSYIGGSLNQQFF
>TRBV18|.|TRBJ1-5|.
TGTGCCAGCTCACCAGGGTCGGCTGGTAATCAGCCCCAGCATTTT
CASSPGSAGNQPQHF
>TRBV24-1|.|TRBJ2-3|.
TGTGCCACCAGTGGGTCCGGGACCGAACTTACAGATACGCAGTATTTT
CATSGSGTELTDTQYF
>TRBV5-4|.|TRBJ2-7|TRBD2
TGTGCCAGCAGCTTTACTAGCGGGGGGGCGGAAGAGCAGTACTTC
CASSFTSGGAEEQYF
>TRBV18|.|TRBJ1-1|TRBD1
TGTGCCAGCTCACACGGACAGGGGCCTCTCCCGAGCACTGAAGCTTTCTTT
CASSHGQGPLPSTEAFF
>TRBV3-1/TRBV3-2|.|TRBJ1-1|.
TGTGCCAGCAGCCAAGATTATGCGACAGCCGGAATGAACACTGAAGCTTTCTTT
CASSQDYATAGMNTEAFF
>TRBV12-3/TRBV12-4|.|TRBJ2-1|.
TGTGCCAGCAGTTTCGGCAATGAGCAGTTCTTC
CASSFGNEQFF
>TRBV9|.|TRBJ2-3|.
TGTGCCAGCAGCGTTCCGCTGGGCGGCTACACAGATACGCAGTATTTT
CASSVPLGGYTDTQYF
>TRBV28|.|TRBJ1-6|.
TGTGCCAGCAGTTTGCGGGACGGAAAGAATTCACCCCTCCACTTT
CASSLRDGKNSPLHF
>TRBV14|.|TRBJ2-7|TRBD1
TGTGCCAGCAGCCCGGAATGGGGACAGGGGAACTACGAGCAGTACTTC
CASSPEWGQGNYEQYF
>TRBV10-3|.|TRBJ2-5|.
TGTGCCATCAAGGGCACAGGCTTCCAAGAGACCCAGTACTTC
CAIKGTGFQETQYF
>TRBV7-9|.|TRBJ2-1|.
TGTGCCAGCAGCTCCGGGGCCCCCAATGAGCAGTTCTTC
CASSSGAPNEQFF
>TRBV5-1|.|TRBJ1-3|TRBD1
TGCGCCAGCAGCTTGACAGGGGGATTCTACTCTGGAAACACCATATATTTT
CASSLTGGFYSGNTIYF
>TRBV19|few|TRBJ2-2|TRBD1
TGTGCCAGTAGTACGCGGGACAGGCGCACCGGGGAGCTGTTTTTT
CASSTRDRRTGELFF
>TRBV4-1|.|TRBJ2-1|.
TGCGCCAGCAGCCAACGCAATCAGGATGAGCAGTTCTTC
CASSQRNQDEQFF
>TRBV6-1|.|TRBJ1-1|.
TGTGCCAGCAGTGAAGCGCCGGAATTGAACACTGAAGCTTTCTTT
CASSEAPELNTEAFF
>TRBV28|.|TRBJ1-5|.
TGTGCCAGCACTGACAGAAATCAGCCCCAGCATTTT
CASTDRNQPQHF
>TRBV11-2|.|TRBJ2-4|.
TGTGCCAGCAGCCGATTGTCAGGGGAAGGCAAAAACATTCAGTACTTC
CASSRLSGEGKNIQYF
>TRBV3-1/TRBV3-2|.|TRBJ2-1|TRBD2
TGTGCCAGCAGCCCCCTGACGGGAGGGCCCTACAATGAGCAGTTCTTC
CASSPLTGGPYNEQFF
>TRBV10-3|.|TRBJ2-1|TRBD1
TGTGCCATCAGCTACGGGACAGGGGTAGGTGAGCAGTTCTTC
CAISYGTGVGEQFF
>TRBV30|.|TRBJ1-1|.
TGTGCCTGGAGTCCTCGTCTGGGGCGGAACACTGAAGCTTTCTTT
CAWSPRLGRNTEAFF
>TRBV10-3|.|TRBJ2-7|TRBD2
TGTGCCATCAGTGAGTCTTCGGGCGGGAGTCGATACGAGCAGTACTTC
CAISESSGGSRYEQYF
>TRBV28|once|TRBJ1-4|TRBD1
TGTGCCAGCGGTCGGACAGGGGTGAGGACTAATGAAAAACTGTTTTTT
CASGRTGVRTNEKLFF
>TRBV6-5|.|TRBJ1-3|.
TGTGCCAGCAGTTCCGGGGACACCATATATTTT
CASSSGDTIYF